Sequencing of this TCR beta chain was carried out in a study of regulatory T cells in long-lasting Graves disease (dated by TCRdb to the early 2020s). About the study as a whole: Persistent Graves' disease was defined as antithyroid drug treatment for over 5 years with persistently positive TSH receptor autoantibodies. The study was registered as a clinical trial and conducted in China. Persistent Graves' disease patients in the clinical cohort had taken antithyroid drugs for roughly 10 years on average. A total of roughly 33 samples were covered by TCR sequencing, comprising approximately 13 persistent and roughly 20 newly diagnosed Graves' disease patients. Peripheral blood TCR sequencing and RNA sequencing compared persistent Graves' disease patients with newly diagnosed Graves' disease patients.

Including cysteine and phenylalanine, the CDR3 has 14 amino acids. Just the 42-base CDR3 DNA is kept, in frame starting at base 1. Trimming costs V 3 bases and J 4 bases, and their ends lie 12 bases apart. Library construction relied on multiplex PCR. Sequencing was performed on an Illumina HiSeq 4000. CDR3 regions were amplified by Arm-PCR with iRepertoire HTBI primers to construct TCR beta libraries. Before sequencing, the PCR products underwent gel purification. The paper's data handling went like this. A total of roughly 58 TRBV and under 15 TRBJ segments were identified across samples and were used for gene usage analysis of CDR3 amino acid clonotypes. COPE and FqMerger were used to merge the filtered high-quality paired reads into contigs. Contigs were aligned with BLAST to IMGT TRBV, TRBD and TRBJ reference genes, and CDR3 was defined per IMGT. Any clonotype with a frequency above 0.1% was classified as a highly expanded clone. Shannon entropy served as the measure of repertoire diversity, while the Gini coefficient captured V-J evenness. Clonotypes shared by more than one individual were considered public. Through fastp at Q25 and MiXCR, TCRdb rebuilt clones from the public reads, retaining in-frame beta chains. CDR3 protein duplicates are merged, each entry listing the most common genes and DNA. TCRdb's processing, not the study's, gives the V and J calls here. A total of 300,000 to 500,000 distinct CDR3 sequences appear in this sample, less than 25% of them only once. The ten top clones hold less than 25% of the sample.

Only a few counts were recorded for this clonotype. The clone's antigen remains unknown. Nothing much larger sits one base from this clone, and base qualities are not available. Points the paper makes about the study in general: A larger number of public clonotypes was shared among persistent patients (about 2,700) than among newly diagnosed patients (roughly 930). The small sample size was acknowledged by the authors as a limitation that may reduce accuracy. Persistent Graves' disease patients showed lower TCR Shannon entropy and fewer highly expanded clones than newly diagnosed patients, suggesting clonal expansion. The study examined only peripheral blood because the primary lesion, thyroid tissue, could not be accessed. Sequencing and analysis were restricted to the TCR beta chain. Preferential use of TRBV28, TRBJ1-2 and TRBJ2-5 was observed in persistent disease, whereas TRBV20-1 and TRBJ2-1 were favored in newly diagnosed disease.

In light of the paper, this sample's time point label describes: persistent/refractory GD, antithyroid drugs over 5 years with positive TRAb. For both TCR sequencing and RNA sequencing, RNA was extracted from PBMCs in TRIzol. The diagnosis of Graves' disease followed American Thyroid Association guidelines. The patients came from an endocrinology department in Xi'an, China. Each patient gave approximately 9.7 milliliters of peripheral blood, collected in an EDTA anticoagulant tube. PBMCs were isolated by Ficoll Paque Plus density gradient separation without further T cell sorting. RNA quality was checked with an Agilent 2100 Bioanalyzer and agarose gel, and concentration with a NanoDrop 2000.

Sequenced material: peripheral blood mononuclear cells (PBMCs), taken when the disease was refractory, from a patient treated with antithyroid drugs. The rearrangement joined TRBV12-3 or TRBV12-4 to TRBJ1-1, with the identity of the D gene unclear. The TCR was taken from a female donor with Graves disease. The sequenced DNA is TGTGCCAGCAGTTTGCGGGTGCGAGGCACTGAAGCTTTCTTT. Protein translation: CASSLRVRGTEAFF.